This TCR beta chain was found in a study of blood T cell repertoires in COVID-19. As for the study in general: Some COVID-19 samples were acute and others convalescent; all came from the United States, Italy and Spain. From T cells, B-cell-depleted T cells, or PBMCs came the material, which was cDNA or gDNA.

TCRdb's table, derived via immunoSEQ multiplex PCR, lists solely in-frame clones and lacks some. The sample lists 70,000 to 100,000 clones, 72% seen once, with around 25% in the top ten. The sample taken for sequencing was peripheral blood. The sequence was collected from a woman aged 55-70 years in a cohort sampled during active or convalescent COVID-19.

DNA of the CDR3: TGTGCCAGCAGCTTGAACAGGGAGACCCAGTACTTC. Its translation: CASSLNRETQYF. The chain has TRBV11-2 and TRBJ2-5; TRBD1 might be the D (5 bases). CDR1 and CDR2 (germline): SGHAT, FQNNGV. The CDR3 is 12 amino acids. Trimming removed 3 bases at V and 5 bases at J, with 7 bases between.